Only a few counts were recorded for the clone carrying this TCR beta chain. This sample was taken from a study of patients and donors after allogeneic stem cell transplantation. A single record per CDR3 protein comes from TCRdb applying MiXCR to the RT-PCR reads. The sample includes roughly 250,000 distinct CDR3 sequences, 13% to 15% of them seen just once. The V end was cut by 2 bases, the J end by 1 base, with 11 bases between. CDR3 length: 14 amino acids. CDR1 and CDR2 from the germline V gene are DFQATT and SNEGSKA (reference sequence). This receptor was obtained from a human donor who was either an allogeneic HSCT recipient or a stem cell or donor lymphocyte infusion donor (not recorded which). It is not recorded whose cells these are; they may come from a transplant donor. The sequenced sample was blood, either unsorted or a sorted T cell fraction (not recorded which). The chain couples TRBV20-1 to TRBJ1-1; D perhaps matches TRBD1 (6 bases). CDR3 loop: CSARTIQGNTEAFF. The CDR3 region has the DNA TGCAGTGCTAGAACTATACAGGGGAACACTGAAGCTTTCTTT.